The source of this T cell receptor beta chain is a study of blood T cells in healthy people across ages (dated by TCRdb to the mid-2010s). For the study in its entirety: Template switching captured roughly one uniquely barcoded TCR beta cDNA molecule per two T cells in model experiments. Using deep sequencing normalized with unique cDNA molecular identifiers, the study measured how TCR beta repertoire diversity changes with age. Donors were grouped into four age groups: young (average 16 years), middle-aged (roughly 38), aged (approximately 67) and long-lived (about 89). To avoid experimental bias, donors of different ages were spread randomly across the sequencing lanes. Using the same blood draw, the study looked at two additional independent replicas of 1 million unique cDNA reads for two donors, one aged 18 to 30 and the other aged 80 or older. The full study reports these points: Compared with the aged group, the long-lived group had more naive CD4+ T cells, fewer expanded clones and increased TCR diversity, suggesting age selection. Because profiling used bulk unsorted PBMCs, naive and antigen-experienced compartments could not be compared conclusively. Estimates of total diversity based on one million sequenced T cells were regarded as lower bounds and as underestimates. Observed TCR beta diversity correlated strongly with the percentage of naive T cells measured by flow cytometry. As age increased, observed TCR beta diversity per million T cells dropped in a roughly linear way, and a significant reduction was already evident by age 40. The CMV infection status of donors was not known, potentially confounding age-related changes in expanded clonotypes.

The roughly 39 donors, aged 6 to 90 years, were systemically healthy Caucasian individuals from Russia. Each donor gave 8 to 10 milliliters of peripheral blood, drawn into EDTA-treated Vacutainer tubes. Ficoll-Paque density-gradient centrifugation was used to isolate PBMCs, with at least 6.5 million per sample. Total RNA was extracted from PBMCs with Trizol reagent, with at least 5 micrograms obtained per sample. For every donor, an aliquot of PBMCs went through flow cytometry to measure the percentages of naive CD45RAhigh/CD27high T cells. Remarks on this clonotype: Its antigen specificity is not known. No base qualities exist here, and no much larger clone lies one base off it.

Receptors were amplified or captured by 5' RACE. A second PCR of about 6 to 12 cycles was performed with a sample-barcoded 5' primer and a J-beta primer mix. A template-switch 5' adaptor carrying 12 random nucleotides introduced a unique molecular identifier onto each TCR beta cDNA molecule. Each sample yielded at least 2.5 million CDR3-containing paired-end reads. All of the RNA was converted into first-strand cDNA using the Mint cDNA synthesis kit, with a TRBC-specific oligonucleotide serving as the primer. Following uracil-DNA glycosylase treatment, a first 18-cycle PCR with universal primers M1SS and BC2_uni_R was performed on all cDNA. The authors' analysis ran thus. For normalization, 1 million high-quality reads, each with a distinct molecular identifier, were randomly selected from each sample. Instead of being binned into consensus sequences, reads with shared molecular identifiers were discarded. MiTCR, with a Q25 quality threshold and the strictest error-elimination algorithm, was used for CDR3 identification, clonotype clustering and error correction. A nonparametric unseen species model with Euler transformation was used to estimate lower-bound total TCR beta diversity. TCRdb itself trimmed the public reads at Q25 with fastp, ran MiXCR and retained productive beta chains. Rows are combined by CDR3 protein, so each entry shows the most common genes and DNA. TCRdb, not the original authors, processed these V and J calls. The sample includes approximately 1,700,000 distinct CDR3 sequences, with around 40% observed a single time. Roughly 24% of the sample is held by the ten biggest clonotypes.

The receptor's source is a human donor in good health. Sequencing input: blood.

The CDR3: CASSVGRGSEQFF. The DNA sequence follows: TGTGCCAGCAGTGTAGGCAGGGGTAGTGAGCAGTTCTTC. The sequence links TRBV6-1 to TRBJ2-1; TRBD1 is a possible D gene, resting on 6 matching bases. Looking up the germline V gene yields CDR1 MNHNS and CDR2 SASEGT. Taken from cysteine to phenylalanine, the CDR3 has 13 residues. The CDR3 DNA has 39 bases and is translated from base 1. Trimming at the junction amounts to 4 bases on V and 9 bases on J, and the germline ends lie 13 bases apart.